This T cell receptor beta chain was retrieved from a study of monozygotic twins with inflammatory bowel disease. For each CDR3 protein, TCRdb gives one entry from its re-call of the 5' RACE reads, without DNA. Its listing shows roughly 320,000 distinct CDR3 sequences. The CDR3 loop spans 19 amino acids. CDR1 and CDR2 (germline): DFQATT, SNEGSKA (reference sequence). The sequenced sample was blood. This clonotype originated in a human donor with ulcerative colitis or Crohn's disease, or a healthy co-twin of an affected twin (not recorded which). This chain uses TRBV20-1 with TRBJ2-7; no DNA is available, so the TRBD1 call from TCRdb remains unchecked. Here the CDR3 reads CSARGSGTGGGLSSYEQYF.